This is a list of T cell receptor beta chains from one sample in a study of T cell changes during pregnancy in multiple sclerosis. Using immunoSEQ multiplex PCR, the repertoire was profiled, and TCRdb retains in-frame clones only, with some absent. This sample has approximately 51,000 clones, with over 80% found just once. The specimen was CD4+ T cells from peripheral blood mononuclear cells, collected after pregnancy. The receptors originated from a female donor with multiple sclerosis, enrolled in a pregnancy study. Each CDR3 is given with its conserved first and last residue. D genes are given only for firm matches. Expanded clones get a size class; other rows say once, few or many, or leave the size out.

clone_size: NA; v_call: TRBV7-2; j_call: TRBJ2-1; d_call: NA; cdr3_aa: CASSGGALVQFF; cdr3_nt: TGTGCCAGCAGTGGGGGGGCCTTGGTGCAGTTCTTC
clone_size: NA; v_call: TRBV7-3; j_call: TRBJ1-1; d_call: NA; cdr3_aa: CASSLLGDKNTEAFF; cdr3_nt: TGTGCCAGCAGCTTATTGGGGGACAAGAACACTGAAGCTTTCTTT
clone_size: NA; v_call: TRBV19; j_call: TRBJ2-1; d_call: TRBD2; cdr3_aa: CASSIGLALTNEQFF; cdr3_nt: TGTGCCAGTAGTATAGGACTAGCGCTTACCAATGAGCAGTTCTTC
clone_size: NA; v_call: TRBV21-1; j_call: TRBJ2-7; d_call: NA; cdr3_aa: CASSNDQPLVPSSYEQYF; cdr3_nt: TGTGCCAGCAGCAACGACCAACCTTTAGTCCCTAGCTCCTACGAGCAGTACTTC
clone_size: NA; v_call: TRBV7-2; j_call: TRBJ2-1; d_call: NA; cdr3_aa: CASSLVASSYNEQFF; cdr3_nt: TGTGCCAGCAGCTTAGTTGCCAGCTCCTACAATGAGCAGTTCTTC
clone_size: few; v_call: TRBV6-5; j_call: TRBJ1-2; d_call: NA; cdr3_aa: CASSRSLQGFGYTF; cdr3_nt: TGTGCCAGCAGTCGTAGCCTACAGGGTTTTGGCTACACCTTC
clone_size: NA; v_call: TRBV4-1; j_call: TRBJ1-2; d_call: NA; cdr3_aa: CASSQESKAGAQNYGYTF; cdr3_nt: TGCGCCAGCAGCCAAGAATCGAAGGCGGGGGCTCAAAACTATGGCTACACCTTC
clone_size: NA; v_call: TRBV5-4; j_call: TRBJ2-7; d_call: NA; cdr3_aa: CASSLQSAGPEQYF; cdr3_nt: TGTGCCAGCAGCTTACAGAGCGCGGGCCCCGAGCAGTACTTC
clone_size: NA; v_call: TRBV4-2; j_call: TRBJ2-1; d_call: TRBD2; cdr3_aa: CASNSGNSYNEQFF; cdr3_nt: TGTGCCAGCAATAGCGGGAACTCCTACAATGAGCAGTTCTTC
clone_size: NA; v_call: TRBV30; j_call: TRBJ1-1; d_call: TRBD1; cdr3_aa: CAWSNRGNTEAFF; cdr3_nt: TGTGCCTGGAGCAACAGGGGAAACACTGAAGCTTTCTTT
clone_size: NA; v_call: TRBV5-1; j_call: TRBJ2-1; d_call: TRBD2; cdr3_aa: CASSGGLAGNNEQFF; cdr3_nt: TGCGCCAGCAGCGGCGGACTAGCGGGGAACAATGAGCAGTTCTTC
clone_size: once; v_call: TRBV10-3; j_call: TRBJ2-1; d_call: NA; cdr3_aa: CAIRGSSYNEQFF; cdr3_nt: TGTGCCATCCGGGGGAGCTCCTACAATGAGCAGTTCTTC
clone_size: NA; v_call: TRBV18; j_call: TRBJ1-5; d_call: NA; cdr3_aa: CASSPSSQPQHF; cdr3_nt: TGTGCCAGCTCACCGTCCTCTCAGCCCCAGCATTTT
clone_size: NA; v_call: TRBV21-1; j_call: TRBJ1-1; d_call: NA; cdr3_aa: CASSEKDRRLLEAFF; cdr3_nt: TGTGCCAGCAGCGAGAAGGACAGGAGGTTACTAGAAGCTTTCTTT
clone_size: NA; v_call: TRBV19; j_call: TRBJ1-5; d_call: TRBD1; cdr3_aa: CASSIETGQGGWSNQPQHF; cdr3_nt: TGTGCCAGTAGTATAGAAACGGGACAGGGAGGATGGAGCAATCAGCCCCAGCATTTT
clone_size: NA; v_call: TRBV6-4; j_call: TRBJ2-1; d_call: TRBD2; cdr3_aa: CASSDSGLGSHEQFF; cdr3_nt: TGTGCCAGCAGTGACTCGGGACTAGGATCCCATGAGCAGTTCTTC
clone_size: NA; v_call: TRBV19; j_call: TRBJ2-7; d_call: TRBD1; cdr3_aa: CASSKTGPTYEQYF; cdr3_nt: TGTGCCAGTAGCAAGACAGGGCCCACCTACGAGCAGTACTTC
clone_size: NA; v_call: TRBV29-1; j_call: TRBJ2-3; d_call: TRBD2; cdr3_aa: CSVERPLAGGGTDTQYF; cdr3_nt: TGCAGCGTTGAACGCCCCTTAGCGGGAGGAGGAACAGATACGCAGTATTTT
clone_size: NA; v_call: TRBV4-2; j_call: TRBJ1-5; d_call: NA; cdr3_aa: CASSPREASGVGPQHF; cdr3_nt: TGTGCCAGCAGCCCCCGCGAGGCATCGGGGGTAGGGCCCCAGCATTTT
clone_size: NA; v_call: TRBV5-4; j_call: TRBJ2-1; d_call: TRBD2; cdr3_aa: CASSTRTSGSYRFF; cdr3_nt: TGTGCCAGCTCCACCCGGACTAGCGGGAGTTACCGGTTCTTC
clone_size: NA; v_call: TRBV18; j_call: TRBJ1-2; d_call: NA; cdr3_aa: CASSSLDSRTF; cdr3_nt: TGTGCCAGCTCATCTCTAGACAGTCGGACCTTC
clone_size: NA; v_call: TRBV6-5; j_call: TRBJ1-2; d_call: NA; cdr3_aa: CASSSDRYYGYTF; cdr3_nt: TGTGCCAGCAGCTCAGACAGATACTATGGCTACACCTTC
clone_size: NA; v_call: TRBV27; j_call: TRBJ2-3; d_call: NA; cdr3_aa: CASSFSQGPGTDTQYF; cdr3_nt: TGTGCCAGCAGTTTCTCCCAGGGCCCAGGCACAGATACGCAGTATTTT
clone_size: NA; v_call: TRBV6-1; j_call: TRBJ2-7; d_call: NA; cdr3_aa: CASSLYEQYF; cdr3_nt: TGTGCCAGCAGCCTTTACGAGCAGTACTTC
clone_size: few; v_call: TRBV28; j_call: TRBJ1-1; d_call: NA; cdr3_aa: CASSTSENTEAFF; cdr3_nt: TGTGCCAGCAGTACCTCAGAGAACACTGAAGCTTTCTTT
clone_size: NA; v_call: TRBV20-1; j_call: TRBJ1-2; d_call: TRBD1; cdr3_aa: CSATGGGGYTF; cdr3_nt: TGCTCAGCAACAGGGGGCGGTGGCTACACCTTC
clone_size: once; v_call: TRBV29-1; j_call: TRBJ2-2; d_call: NA; cdr3_aa: CSALTPYTGELFF; cdr3_nt: TGCAGCGCCTTGACTCCTTACACCGGGGAGCTGTTTTTT
clone_size: NA; v_call: TRBV27; j_call: TRBJ2-5; d_call: TRBD2; cdr3_aa: CASSSSGRRETQYF; cdr3_nt: TGTGCCAGCAGTTCTAGCGGGAGAAGAGAGACCCAGTACTTC
clone_size: NA; v_call: TRBV28; j_call: TRBJ1-2; d_call: NA; cdr3_aa: CASRLSDRSYGYTF; cdr3_nt: TGTGCCAGCAGGCTCAGCGACAGGAGCTATGGCTACACCTTC
clone_size: NA; v_call: TRBV28; j_call: TRBJ2-2; d_call: TRBD1; cdr3_aa: CASGGQANTGELFF; cdr3_nt: TGTGCCAGCGGGGGACAGGCGAACACCGGGGAGCTGTTTTTT
clone_size: NA; v_call: TRBV2; j_call: TRBJ2-2; d_call: NA; cdr3_aa: CASRVAWAGELFF; cdr3_nt: TGTGCCAGCAGAGTAGCGTGGGCCGGGGAGCTGTTTTTT
clone_size: NA; v_call: TRBV7-2; j_call: TRBJ2-2; d_call: NA; cdr3_aa: CASSFLVAGELFF; cdr3_nt: TGTGCCAGCAGCTTCCTAGTGGCCGGGGAGCTGTTTTTT
clone_size: NA; v_call: TRBV10-3; j_call: TRBJ2-7; d_call: TRBD1; cdr3_aa: CAISPGQGSEQYF; cdr3_nt: TGTGCCATCAGTCCGGGACAGGGCAGCGAGCAGTACTTC
clone_size: few; v_call: TRBV14; j_call: TRBJ1-1; d_call: NA; cdr3_aa: CASSLGRHEAFF; cdr3_nt: TGTGCCAGCAGCCTCGGGAGGCATGAAGCTTTCTTT
clone_size: NA; v_call: TRBV7-6; j_call: TRBJ2-5; d_call: NA; cdr3_aa: CASSLGGGHRRSGEETQYF; cdr3_nt: TGTGCCAGCAGCTTAGGAGGGGGCCACAGGAGGTCGGGGGAAGAGACCCAGTACTTC
clone_size: NA; v_call: TRBV7-9; j_call: TRBJ2-7; d_call: TRBD2; cdr3_aa: CASSPLAGGPGEQYF; cdr3_nt: TGTGCCAGCAGCCCCTTAGCGGGAGGGCCGGGTGAGCAGTACTTC
clone_size: NA; v_call: TRBV30; j_call: TRBJ1-3; d_call: NA; cdr3_aa: CAWSINSGNTIYF; cdr3_nt: TGTGCCTGGAGTATCAACTCTGGAAACACCATATATTTT
clone_size: few; v_call: TRBV4-1; j_call: TRBJ1-5; d_call: NA; cdr3_aa: CASSQDPSGASYQPQHF; cdr3_nt: TGCGCCAGCAGCCAAGATCCAAGCGGAGCCTCGTATCAGCCCCAGCATTTT
clone_size: NA; v_call: TRBV15; j_call: TRBJ2-1; d_call: TRBD2; cdr3_aa: CATSRDPPTSGNEQFF; cdr3_nt: TGTGCCACCAGCAGAGACCCCCCGACTAGCGGCAATGAGCAGTTCTTC